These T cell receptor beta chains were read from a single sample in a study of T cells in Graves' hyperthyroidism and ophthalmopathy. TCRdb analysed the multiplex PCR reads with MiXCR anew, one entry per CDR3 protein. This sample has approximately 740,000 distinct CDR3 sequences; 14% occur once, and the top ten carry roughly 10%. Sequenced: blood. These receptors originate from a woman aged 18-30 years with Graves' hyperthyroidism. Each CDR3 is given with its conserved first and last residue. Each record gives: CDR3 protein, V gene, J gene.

CSANTGTSNQPQHF	TRBV20-1	TRBJ1-5
CASSEGTSGKDEQFF	TRBV10-2	TRBJ2-1
CASSASGANVLTF	TRBV28	TRBJ2-6
CASSHPSGGSGRSDTQYF	TRBV4-2	TRBJ2-3
CASNIRTSGGQPQHF	TRBV28	TRBJ1-5
CASSPTPRDSGGEQFF	TRBV4-2	TRBJ2-1
CASRAAAALLDTQYF	TRBV6-2/TRBV6-3	TRBJ2-3
CASSEISQAYEQYF	TRBV2	TRBJ2-7
CASSLVFRDTFNYGYTF	TRBV7-8	TRBJ1-2
CASSASGSLNNEQFF	TRBV9	TRBJ2-1
CASSRKGSDTQYF	TRBV18	TRBJ2-3
CASSLISGRAGEQFF	TRBV6-1	TRBJ2-1
CASRMGLEDYEQYF	TRBV6-1	TRBJ2-7
CASSLLAGAVDTQYF	TRBV11-2	TRBJ2-3
CSVEKASGSLYNEQFF	TRBV29-1	TRBJ2-1
CASSFLTNGASYNEQFF	TRBV7-9	TRBJ2-1
CATARVEGGGYTF	TRBV15	TRBJ1-2
CASSYSFVAGAHEQFF	TRBV6-5	TRBJ2-1
CASSPDRDPRGYTF	TRBV2	TRBJ1-2
CASKLLAGEGETQYF	TRBV28	TRBJ2-5
CSARAGRVETQYF	TRBV20-1	TRBJ2-5
CASSSSRSVSGANVLTF	TRBV6-5	TRBJ2-6
CASSPLGQGGQPQHF	TRBV18	TRBJ1-5
CASSLRQGGYGYTF	TRBV27	TRBJ1-2
CASSVAGTTDTQYF	TRBV28	TRBJ2-3
CASSQEPSGRAVSYEQYF	TRBV3-1	TRBJ2-7
CASRPTSGRGAGELFF	TRBV13	TRBJ2-2
CASSYEGSRPLHF	TRBV6-6	TRBJ1-6
CASSQDSPAPRPDTQYF	TRBV11-2	TRBJ2-3
CASSFRGSTDTQYF	TRBV5-1	TRBJ2-3
CASRQRGETHEQYF	TRBV7-9	TRBJ2-7
CATSRQGMTEAFF	TRBV24-1	TRBJ1-1
CASTFGDRGRHSPLHF	TRBV19	TRBJ1-6
CSARDPSLGGAYNEQFF	TRBV20-1	TRBJ2-1
CASSHAGTSGRGTGELFF	TRBV4-2	TRBJ2-2
CASSPQGINEQFF	TRBV2	TRBJ2-1
CATSRDHLYEQYF	TRBV15	TRBJ2-7
CSALHGGDTQYF	TRBV20-1	TRBJ2-3
CASSAGSTTNSPLHF	TRBV7-9	TRBJ1-6
CANSKKRENYEQYF	TRBV14	TRBJ2-7
CASSNPSGRHNEQFF	TRBV7-2	TRBJ2-1
CASSSEGPPKDTQYF	TRBV28	TRBJ2-3
CASSQGTGDMDTQYF	TRBV4-1	TRBJ2-3
CASSQAPGTAAYEQYF	TRBV4-1	TRBJ2-7
CALLREDGKLFF	TRBV6-1	TRBJ1-4
CASSYKRTVHGANVLTF	TRBV6-2/TRBV6-3	TRBJ2-6
CASRILAGGTYEQYF	TRBV5-1	TRBJ2-7
CASSQEELAGVVDTQYF	TRBV4-1	TRBJ2-3
CASSTPGPNLYEQYF	TRBV11-3	TRBJ2-7